These 18 T cell receptor beta chains came from one sample sequenced in a study of CD8+ T cells in alopecia areata. Extraction of RNA preceded its reverse transcription into cDNA, which served as the sequencing template. Using immunoSEQ multiplex PCR, the repertoire was profiled, and TCRdb retains in-frame clones only, with some absent. The table records roughly 92,000 clones, about three quarters of them present only once. Treatment defined: oral pan-JAK inhibitor, 5-10 mg twice daily. The sequenced sample was CD8+ T cells sorted from blood, obtained at week 44, from a patient treated with tofacitinib. All receptors derive from a human donor with alopecia areata.

The CDR3 DNA reads TGTGCCAGCATCCCTTCCATGGGGGAGGTGGGCACTGAAGCTTTCTTT. Translation gives CASIPSMGEVGTEAFF. The gene calls are TRBV27 and TRBJ1-1; D is possibly TRBD1 (5 bases). Trimming left V 7 bases short and J 4 bases short, with 22 bases between. The CDR3 consists of 16 residues. From germline, CDR1 is MNHEY and CDR2 SMNVEV (reference sequence).

The rearrangement links TRBV2 to TRBJ1-2; 7 bases agree with TRBD1. The CDR3 has 15 amino acids. CDR1 and CDR2 (germline): SNHLY, FYNNEI. The trim removed 2 bases at V and 4 bases at J, leaving 7 bases unmatched. The CDR3 nucleotides read TGTGCCAGCAGTGAATCCCAGGGGGTGAGCTATGGCTACACCTTC. It codes for CASSESQGVSYGYTF.

This clone was recorded a few times. A single base is all that separates this from a far larger clone, so a read error is likely. Other nucleotide sequences from this sample produce the same CDR3. The CDR3, as DNA: TGTGCCAGCAGCCAAGTTTCGCTAGCCACAGACTATGGCTACACCTTC. This sequence encodes CASSQVSLATDYGYTF. The chain employs TRBV7-9 and TRBJ1-2, with unresolved D. Trimming pared 5 bases from V and 3 bases from J, leaving 19 bases between. The germline V gene has CDR1 SEHNR and CDR2 FQNEAQ (reference sequence). This CDR3 region has 16 residues.

The rearrangement links TRBV4-3 to TRBJ2-1; TRBD1 matches at 10 bases. The germline gives CDR1 LGHNA, CDR2 YSLEER. V dropped 4 bases and J dropped 5; count of bases not matched to a gene: 5. This CDR3 has 15 residues. CDR3 DNA sequence: TGCGCCAGCAGCCCCGGGACAGGGGCAAACAATGAGCAGTTCTTC. Its protein is CASSPGTGANNEQFF.

A single count supports this clone. V is TRBV10-2 and J is TRBJ2-4; D is possibly TRBD1 or TRBD2 (5 bases each). Germline V CDR1 and CDR2: WSHSY, SAAADI. CDR3 size: 16 residues. Trimming took 1 base from V and 8 from J, leaving 18 bases between them. The CDR3 nucleotides are TGCGCCAGCAGTGAGTTCTCAGGGTCCGTCGGGGACATTCAGTACTTC. Residues: CASSEFSGSVGDIQYF.

The chain joins TRBV2 to TRBJ1-2; perhaps TRBD1 as D (5 bases). This CDR3 region has 17 residues. Trimming removed 2 bases at V and 2 bases at J, with 18 bases between. The germline gives CDR1 SNHLY, CDR2 FYNNEI. This chain's CDR3 is CASSESPIGRENYGYTF. CDR3 DNA sequence: TGTGCCAGCAGTGAAAGTCCAATCGGCAGGGAGAACTATGGCTACACCTTC.

This rearrangement joins TRBV13 to TRBJ2-7; perhaps TRBD1 as D (5 bases). CDR1 and CDR2 (germline): PRHDT, FYEKMQ (reference sequence). The CDR3 extends over 16 amino acids. The V and J ends lost 0 bases and 6 bases respectively, with 18 bases between them. The CDR3 coding sequence is TGTGCCAGCAGCTTAGGGCAGGGTGGCAGCCCGGGCGAGCAGTACTTC. This gives the protein CASSLGQGGSPGEQYF.

The chain uses TRBV27 and TRBJ1-1; TRBD1 matches at 8 bases. The CDR3 has 14 residues. Unmatched junction bases numbered 9, after V lost 8 bases and J lost 4 bases. Germline V gene data show CDR1 as MNHEY and CDR2 as SMNVEV (reference sequence). CDR3 sequence (DNA): TGTGCCAGCGGACAGGGACCCATGGGCACTGAAGCTTTCTTT. Amino acid sequence: CASGQGPMGTEAFF.

This clone is termed medium-sized. This sequence joins TRBV6-5 and TRBJ1-1; possibly TRBD1 for D (6 bases). CDR1 MNHEY and CDR2 SVGAGI come from the germline V gene. V lost 11 bases, J lost 4 bases, and 17 bases lay in between. This CDR3 spans 13 amino acids. The CDR3 protein is CASGGGLGTEAFF. CDR3 DNA: TGTGCCTCGGGCGGGGGGCTCGGCACTGAAGCTTTCTTT.

The chain has TRBV13 and TRBJ1-2, with D maybe TRBD1 (5 bases). This CDR3 region has 14 residues. Trimming left V 5 bases short and J 0 bases short, with 10 bases between. Germline CDR1 and CDR2: PRHDT and FYEKMQ (reference sequence). For the CDR3, the DNA is TGTGCCAGCAGCATTAGACAGACTAACTATGGCTACACCTTC. This codes for CASSIRQTNYGYTF.

The chain is built from TRBV20-1 and TRBJ2-7, with D unresolved. Germline CDR1 and CDR2: DFQATT and SNEGSKA (reference sequence). The CDR3 is 11 amino acids. Trimming removed 3 bases from V and 6 bases from J, with 9 bases in between. CDR3 amino acids: CSARLGREQYF. Written as DNA, the CDR3 is TGCAGTGCTAGGCTAGGGCGCGAGCAGTACTTC.

The rearrangement uses TRBV5-6 and TRBJ1-2, with 11 bases identical to TRBD1. With 6 bases clipped from V and 4 bases from J, the junction kept 17 bases outside the gene matches. Germline assignment: CDR1 SGHDT and CDR2 YYEEEE. The CDR3 consists of 18 residues. The CDR3 bases are TGTGCCAGCATCAACGGTGGTGGTCCGGGGACAGGGGGCTATGGCTACACCTTC. Translation gives CASINGGGPGTGGYGYTF.

The V call is TRBV14, the J call TRBJ2-7; 8 bases match TRBD1. V lost 3 bases, J lost 2 bases, and 3 bases stayed unmatched. The CDR3 spans 14 residues. Germline assignment: CDR1 SGHDN and CDR2 FVKESK. DNA of the CDR3: TGTGCCAGCAGCCACGGGACAGGCCCCTACGAGCAGTACTTC. It is translated as CASSHGTGPYEQYF.

CDR3 coding DNA: TGTGCCAGCAGCAGAGCGGGACACGTCTCTTCACCCCTCCACTTT. Amino acid sequence: CASSRAGHVSSPLHF. This chain joins TRBV13 and TRBJ1-6, with D maybe TRBD1 (6 bases). Trimming removed 5 bases at V and 9 bases at J, with 17 bases between. CDR3 size: 15 residues. CDR1 and CDR2 (germline): PRHDT, FYEKMQ (reference sequence).

The rearrangement uses TRBV27 and TRBJ2-3; 9 positions agree with TRBD1. After removal of 5 bases from V and 5 bases from J, the junction contained 11 bases not matched to a gene. The CDR3 spans 16 residues. From germline, CDR1 is MNHEY and CDR2 SMNVEV (reference sequence). The CDR3 sequence: CASSAQQGAGGDTQYF. DNA for the CDR3: TGTGCCAGCAGTGCCCAACAGGGGGCAGGGGGAGATACGCAGTATTTT.

This clone was picked up a small number of times. The chain recombines TRBV7-9 with TRBJ2-1; possibly TRBD2 for D (5 bases). The CDR3 spans 16 residues. CDR1 is SEHNR and CDR2 is FQNEAQ in the germline V gene (reference sequence). V gave up 0 bases and J gave up 5 bases, with 14 bases separating them. In nucleotides, the CDR3 is TGTGCCAGCAGCTTAGCTGACTACAACGACAACAATGAGCAGTTCTTC. Protein sequence: CASSLADYNDNNEQFF.

CDR3 region: CASSPWDSKWDGYTF. The CDR3 region has the DNA TGTGCCAGCAGTCCATGGGACTCAAAGTGGGATGGCTACACCTTC. The V gene is TRBV27, the J gene TRBJ1-2; possibly TRBD1 for D (5 bases). The CDR3 runs to 15 residues. V was cut by 5 bases and J by 6 bases, with 19 bases left in between. The germline V gene encodes CDR1 MNHEY and CDR2 SMNVEV (reference sequence).

V gene TRBV9 combines with J gene TRBJ1-1; D gene unclear. This CDR3 spans 13 amino acids. V dropped 0 bases and J dropped 0 bases, with 3 bases sitting between them. Per germline, CDR1 SGDLS and CDR2 YYNGEE. CDR3 residues: CASSVVVNTEAFF. The CDR3 DNA follows: TGTGCCAGCAGCGTAGTGGTGAACACTGAAGCTTTCTTT. The whole variable domain, remainder taken from reference TRBV9 and TRBJ1-1, is DSGVTQTPKHLITATGQRVTLRCSPRSGDLSVYWYQQSLDQGLQFLIQYYNGEERAKGNILERFSAQQFPDLHSELNLSSLELGDSALYFCASSVVVNTEAFFGQGTRLTVV.